These T cell receptor beta chains were read from a single sample in a study of cytomegalovirus exposure and HLA in healthy donors. Some clones are missing from TCRdb's copy, which holds only in-frame ones; the method was immunoSEQ multiplex PCR. The data hold roughly 250,000 clones, with around 90% observed a single time. The sample taken for sequencing was PBMCs. Every receptor here comes from a woman between 18 and 29 years old in good health and CMV-seronegative. The CDR3 runs from the conserved cysteine through the conserved F or W. D genes are given only for firm matches. Clone size is stated in some rows and not others, as once, few, many or a class when expanded.

j_gene: TRBJ2-3; abundance: -; v_gene: TRBV4-3; d_gene: TRBD1; CDR3aa: CASSQDQGQGGDTQYF; CDR3nt: TGCGCCAGCAGCCAAGATCAGGGACAGGGCGGGGATACGCAGTATTTT
j_gene: TRBJ1-2; abundance: once; v_gene: TRBV5-1; d_gene: -; CDR3aa: CASSPPGATNYGYTF; CDR3nt: TGCGCCAGCAGCCCACCGGGAGCCACTAACTATGGCTACACCTTC
j_gene: TRBJ1-3; abundance: -; v_gene: TRBV5-4; d_gene: -; CDR3aa: CASSQQGSGGNTIYF; CDR3nt: TGTGCCAGCAGCCAACAGGGTTCTGGAGGAAACACCATATATTTT
j_gene: TRBJ1-2; abundance: -; v_gene: TRBV4-1; d_gene: -; CDR3aa: CASSQGQGSPFAGYTF; CDR3nt: TGCGCCAGCAGCCAAGGGCAGGGGTCACCTTTTGCTGGCTACACCTTC
j_gene: TRBJ2-1; abundance: -; v_gene: TRBV5-5; d_gene: TRBD1; CDR3aa: CASSPWTGTTYNEQFF; CDR3nt: TGTGCCAGCAGCCCTTGGACAGGGACGACCTACAATGAGCAGTTCTTC
j_gene: TRBJ1-6; abundance: few; v_gene: TRBV10-3; d_gene: -; CDR3aa: CATEDSSYNSPLHF; CDR3nt: TGTGCCACCGAGGACAGTTCCTATAATTCACCCCTCCACTTT
j_gene: TRBJ2-3; abundance: -; v_gene: TRBV29-1; d_gene: -; CDR3aa: CSVSSGADTQYF; CDR3nt: TGCAGCGTTTCAAGCGGTGCAGATACGCAGTATTTT
j_gene: TRBJ1-1; abundance: once; v_gene: TRBV4-1; d_gene: -; CDR3aa: CASSQDRTVNTEAFF; CDR3nt: TGCGCCAGCAGCCAAGATAGGACAGTGAACACTGAAGCTTTCTTT
j_gene: TRBJ2-7; abundance: -; v_gene: TRBV7-2; d_gene: TRBD1; CDR3aa: CASSLGGQREQYF; CDR3nt: TGTGCCAGCAGCTTAGGGGGACAGCGGGAGCAGTACTTC
j_gene: TRBJ1-2; abundance: -; v_gene: TRBV15; d_gene: -; CDR3aa: CATSRTTLQFQANYGYTF; CDR3nt: TGTGCCACCAGCAGAACAACCCTACAGTTCCAGGCTAACTATGGCTACACCTTC
j_gene: TRBJ1-1; abundance: -; v_gene: TRBV7-2; d_gene: TRBD1; CDR3aa: CASSLVGGTITEAFF; CDR3nt: TGTGCCAGCAGCTTAGTAGGGGGCACGATCACTGAAGCTTTCTTT
j_gene: TRBJ2-1; abundance: -; v_gene: TRBV19; d_gene: TRBD2; CDR3aa: CASSRSGGAYNEQFF; CDR3nt: TGTGCCAGTAGTAGAAGCGGGGGGGCCTACAATGAGCAGTTCTTC
j_gene: TRBJ1-2; abundance: -; v_gene: TRBV10-3; d_gene: TRBD1; CDR3aa: CAIRPTDRGSYGYTF; CDR3nt: TGTGCCATCAGGCCAACCGACAGGGGGTCCTATGGCTACACCTTC
j_gene: TRBJ2-3; abundance: -; v_gene: TRBV6-5; d_gene: -; CDR3aa: CASSRTGGLGDTQYF; CDR3nt: TGTGCCAGCAGTCGTACGGGGGGCCTAGGCGATACGCAGTATTTT
j_gene: TRBJ2-5; abundance: -; v_gene: TRBV5-1; d_gene: TRBD2; CDR3aa: CASSLGASGGPRETQYF; CDR3nt: TGCGCCAGCAGCTTGGGTGCTAGCGGGGGGCCCCGAGAGACCCAGTACTTC
j_gene: TRBJ2-1; abundance: -; v_gene: TRBV2; d_gene: TRBD1; CDR3aa: CATTNRGISNEQFF; CDR3nt: TGTGCCACCACAAACAGGGGAATTAGCAATGAGCAGTTCTTC
j_gene: TRBJ1-6; abundance: -; v_gene: TRBV6-5; d_gene: -; CDR3aa: CASSYSIGNYNSPLHF; CDR3nt: TGTGCCAGCAGTTACTCGATCGGGAATTATAATTCACCCCTCCACTTT
j_gene: TRBJ2-5; abundance: -; v_gene: TRBV5-1; d_gene: TRBD1; CDR3aa: CASSSAALTGSLETQYF; CDR3nt: TGCGCCAGCAGCTCCGCTGCGCTGACAGGGTCTTTGGAGACCCAGTACTTC
j_gene: TRBJ2-5; abundance: -; v_gene: TRBV9; d_gene: TRBD1; CDR3aa: CASSPPDRVETQYF; CDR3nt: TGTGCCAGCAGCCCTCCGGACAGGGTAGAGACCCAGTACTTC
j_gene: TRBJ2-3; abundance: -; v_gene: TRBV5-1; d_gene: TRBD2; CDR3aa: CASSLERGGTDTQYF; CDR3nt: TGCGCCAGCAGCTTGGAGCGGGGGGGCACAGATACGCAGTATTTT
j_gene: TRBJ1-2; abundance: once; v_gene: TRBV28; d_gene: -; CDR3aa: CASHKRYGYTF; CDR3nt: TGTGCCAGCCATAAGAGATACGGCTACACCTTC
j_gene: TRBJ2-3; abundance: -; v_gene: TRBV10-1; d_gene: TRBD2; CDR3aa: CASSESTRGVYSTDTQYF; CDR3nt: TGCGCCAGCAGTGAGTCGACACGGGGGGTTTATAGCACAGATACGCAGTATTTT
j_gene: TRBJ1-2; abundance: -; v_gene: TRBV7-9; d_gene: -; CDR3aa: CASSTRGSTDLNYGYTF; CDR3nt: TGTGCCAGCAGCACCCGCGGTTCGACAGACCTAAACTATGGCTACACCTTC
j_gene: TRBJ2-1; abundance: -; v_gene: TRBV7-2; d_gene: TRBD2; CDR3aa: CASSSTSHSSYNEQFF; CDR3nt: TGTGCCAGCAGCTCGACTAGCCACAGCTCCTACAATGAGCAGTTCTTC
j_gene: TRBJ1-1; abundance: -; v_gene: TRBV11-2; d_gene: -; CDR3aa: CASSLGFAGNTEAFF; CDR3nt: TGTGCCAGCAGCTTAGGGTTTGCAGGGAACACTGAAGCTTTCTTT
j_gene: TRBJ1-2; abundance: once; v_gene: TRBV5-1; d_gene: TRBD1; CDR3aa: CASSLDRVYTF; CDR3nt: TGCGCCAGCAGCCTGGACAGGGTCTACACCTTC
j_gene: TRBJ2-7; abundance: -; v_gene: TRBV5-1; d_gene: TRBD1; CDR3aa: CASSGTGVYEQYF; CDR3nt: TGCGCCAGCAGCGGGACAGGGGTTTACGAGCAGTACTTC
j_gene: TRBJ1-2; abundance: -; v_gene: TRBV9; d_gene: TRBD1; CDR3aa: CASSAGTGGLGGYTF; CDR3nt: TGTGCCAGCAGCGCCGGGACAGGGGGCCTAGGCGGCTACACCTTC